These 18 T cell receptor beta chains were sequenced from one sample in a study of T cell repertoires in ileal Crohn's disease. Here immunoSEQ multiplex PCR was the method, and the copy in TCRdb shows in-frame clones only, minus some. This table has approximately 13,000 clones, 60% to 85% appearing once. Sample: ileal tissue. The receptors originated from an adult with Crohn's disease.

The chain joins TRBV10-3 to TRBJ2-1; TRBD1 aligns across 7 bases. The germline V gene encodes CDR1 ENHRY and CDR2 SYGVKD. V was clipped by 4 bases and J by 2 bases; unmatched bases: 2. CDR3 length: 14 amino acids. CDR3 residues: CAISGQGAYNEQFF. The CDR3 DNA reads TGTGCCATCAGTGGGCAGGGGGCCTACAATGAGCAGTTCTTC.

This rearrangement joins TRBV28 to TRBJ2-7; possibly TRBD1 for D (6 bases). This CDR3 spans 15 amino acids. Deletions cut 4 bases from V and 4 bases from J, with 17 bases between. The V gene's germline CDR1 is MDHEN and CDR2 SYDVKM. The CDR3 DNA is TGTGCCAGCAGTTCCTTACAGGGTCCCCGGTACGAGCAGTACTTC. The encoded protein is CASSSLQGPRYEQYF.

CDR3 sequence (DNA): TGCAGTGCTACCCGCGGGGACGAGCAGTACTTC. Encoded protein: CSATRGDEQYF. V is TRBV20-1 and J is TRBJ2-7, with D possibly TRBD2 on 6 matching bases. Germline values: CDR1 DFQATT, CDR2 SNEGSKA (reference sequence). V was cut by 4 bases and J by 5 bases, with 9 bases left in between. CDR3 length: 11 residues.

The chain links TRBV4-2 to TRBJ2-5, with a weak D call TRBD2 (6 bases). The CDR3 runs to 14 residues. Germline loops: CDR1 LGHNA, CDR2 YNFKEQ. Trimming left V 2 bases short and J 5 bases short, with 12 bases between. CDR3 protein: CASSQLLAWETQYF. CDR3 coding DNA: TGTGCCAGCAGCCAACTACTAGCTTGGGAGACCCAGTACTTC.

The chain combines TRBV4-3 with TRBJ1-6, with 12 nucleotides matching TRBD1. The V segment lost 3 bases and the J segment 7 bases; nucleotides outside the gene matches: 4. Germline CDR1 and CDR2: LGHNA and YSLEER. The CDR3 spans 16 residues. CDR3 bases: TGCGCCAGCAGCCAGGGGACAGGGGGCCTGAATTCACCCCTCCACTTT. This gives the protein CASSQGTGGLNSPLHF.

This clone was picked up a small number of times. The chain carries TRBV13 and TRBJ1-6; TRBD1 might be the D (5 bases). This CDR3 comprises 15 residues. Germline loops: CDR1 PRHDT, CDR2 FYEKMQ (reference sequence). V dropped 5 bases and J dropped 4 bases, with 12 bases sitting between them. The CDR3 DNA sequence: TGTGCCAGCAGCCCCATTGGGACTTATAATTCACCCCTCCACTTT. As protein: CASSPIGTYNSPLHF.

This sequence joins TRBV21-1 and TRBJ1-4; the table's D call of TRBD1 was not tested on the DNA. TRBV21-1 is listed as a pseudogene. The length of the CDR3 is 15 residues. The CDR3: CASSKKSTTNEKLFF. In nucleotides, the CDR3 is TGTGCCAGCAGCAAAAAATCCACAACTAATGAAAAACTGTTTTTT.

The chain recombines TRBV19 with TRBJ2-2; 8 positions match TRBD1. This CDR3 has 15 residues. CDR1 and CDR2 from the germline V gene are LNHDA and SQIVND (reference sequence). Losses at the gene ends were 5 bases for V and 3 bases for J; bases not matched to a gene: 5. In nucleotides, the CDR3 is TGTGCCAGTAGTGTCGCAGGGGGCGACACCGGGGAGCTGTTTTTT. Amino acids: CASSVAGGDTGELFF.

The chain joins TRBV11-2 to TRBJ2-7; no firm D call. The V and J ends lost 1 base and 4 bases respectively, with 8 bases between them. Germline assignment: CDR1 SGHAT and CDR2 FQNNGV. The CDR3 is 13 amino acids. The CDR3 loop reads CASSLGGVYEQYF. The CDR3, as DNA: TGTGCCAGCAGCTTAGGTGGAGTTTACGAGCAGTACTTC.

The chain combines TRBV5-6 with TRBJ2-3; possibly TRBD1 for D (5 bases). V gave up 4 bases and J gave up 3 bases, with 12 bases separating them. CDR1 is SGHDT, CDR2 YYEEEE, per germline. The CDR3 is made up of 14 amino acids. The CDR3, as DNA: TGTGCCAGCAGCGCAGGGTCCCCTACAGATACGCAGTATTTT. The encoded protein is CASSAGSPTDTQYF.

The rearrangement joins TRBV9 to TRBJ2-2; D remains ambiguous. The CDR3 has 12 amino acids. The V and J ends lost 4 bases and 3 bases respectively, with 4 bases between them. Germline V gene lookup returns CDR1 SGDLS and CDR2 YYNGEE. CDR3 bases: TGTGCCAGCAGCCCAGACACCGGGGAGCTGTTTTTT. It specifies CASSPDTGELFF.

The CDR3 region has the DNA TGTGCCAGCAGTTACGGACAGGGGGACCCCTCCTACGAGCAGTACTTC. Protein: CASSYGQGDPSYEQYF. This chain links TRBV27 with TRBJ2-7, with 10 bases fitting TRBD1. This CDR3 contains 16 residues. J was trimmed by 0 bases and V by 4 bases; bases with no gene match: 6. Germline V CDR1 and CDR2: MNHEY, SMNVEV (reference sequence).

J is TRBJ1-6 and V is TRBV5-1, with TRBD1 matching 8 bases. With V trimmed by 3 bases and J by 9 bases, 2 bases remained unmatched. The V gene's germline CDR1 is SGHRS and CDR2 YFSETQ. CDR3 length: 13 amino acids. CDR3 bases: TGCGCCAGCAGCTCGACAGGGGCTTCACCCCTCCACTTT. It specifies CASSSTGASPLHF.

A remark on this clone: This specimen includes other DNA sequences encoding the same CDR3. The chain couples TRBV6-1 to TRBJ2-7, with a weak D call TRBD1 (5 bases). This CDR3 is 16 amino acids long. Trimming left V 0 bases short and J 0 bases short, with 12 bases between. Germline V gene lookup returns CDR1 MNHNS and CDR2 SASEGT. CDR3 in DNA: TGTGCCAGCAGTGAAGCGCTTCTAGACAGCTCCTACGAGCAGTACTTC. It codes for CASSEALLDSSYEQYF.

This chain links TRBV6-6 with TRBJ1-4, with 8 bases lining up with TRBD1. This CDR3 is 14 amino acids long. Per the germline V gene, CDR1 is MNHNY and CDR2 is SVGAGI (reference sequence). Trimming cost V 4 bases and J 5 bases; bases outside gene matches: 3. The chain's CDR3 is CASSFRQGNEKLFF. The CDR3 nucleotides read TGTGCCAGCAGTTTCCGACAGGGGAATGAAAAACTGTTTTTT.

V gene TRBV5-1 combines with J gene TRBJ1-1; D remains ambiguous. This CDR3 is built from 14 residues. Deletions cut 0 bases from V and 1 base from J, with 7 bases between. In germline, CDR1 is SGHRS, CDR2 YFSETQ. This chain's CDR3 is CASSLARQNTEAFF. The DNA for the CDR3 is TGCGCCAGCAGCTTGGCCAGACAGAACACTGAAGCTTTCTTT.

The chain is built from TRBV28 and TRBJ1-1; possible D gene TRBD1, 5 bases. Germline V CDR1 and CDR2: MDHEN, SYDVKM. The V end was cut by 3 bases, the J end by 7 bases, with 12 bases between. This CDR3 has 13 residues. The CDR3 DNA follows: TGTGCCAGCAGTTTGGGGCACGGGGGTGAAGCTTTCTTT. Its protein product is CASSLGHGGEAFF.

This clone has a handful of counts. The V call is TRBV2, the J call TRBJ1-2; 8 bases agree with TRBD1. CDR1 is SNHLY and CDR2 is FYNNEI in the germline V gene. This CDR3 comprises 13 residues. After removal of 2 bases from V and 8 bases from J, the junction contained 4 bases not matched to a gene. CDR3 nucleotides: TGTGCCAGCAGTGAATGGGGGACAGGCGGCTACACCTTC. The encoded protein is CASSEWGTGGYTF.